A single sample is the source of the 29 T cell receptor beta chains below, sequenced in a study of blood T cell repertoires in COVID-19. Clones were sequenced by immunoSEQ multiplex PCR, and TCRdb holds only the in-frame ones, with some missing. Here the sample spans more than 200,000 clones, more than 75% being singletons. Sequenced: peripheral blood. These receptors all come from a man between 45 and 60 years old with COVID-19, enrolled during active disease.

This chain links TRBV3-1 (or the pseudogene TRBV3-2) with TRBJ1-3, with TRBD1 as a possible D gene (6 bases). Germline V gene sequence: CDR1 LGHDT, CDR2 YNNKEL (reference sequence). The CDR3 length is 15 residues. Trimming removed 7 bases at V and 0 bases at J, with 13 bases between. The CDR3 loop reads CASNLRGNSGNTIYF. For the CDR3, the DNA is TGTGCCAGCAACCTCAGGGGTAACTCTGGAAACACCATATATTTT.

J is TRBJ1-4 and V is TRBV30; D remains ambiguous. The CDR3 sequence is 15 residues long. Germline-derived CDR1 and CDR2 are GTSNPN and SVGIG (reference sequence). V lost 0 bases, J lost 7 bases, and 15 bases lay in between. In DNA form, the CDR3 reads TGTGCCTGGAGTGTTCGCGGGGTACTCGGTGAAAAACTGTTTTTT. Its protein is CAWSVRGVLGEKLFF.

The chain carries TRBV3-1 (or the pseudogene TRBV3-2) and TRBJ2-7; 7 bases are a match to TRBD2. V was pared by 3 bases and J by 4 bases, with 9 bases of the junction left unmatched. This CDR3 has 15 amino acids. Germline V gene data show CDR1 as LGHDT and CDR2 as YNNKEL (reference sequence). In DNA, the CDR3 is TGTGCCAGCAGCCAGAGGGAGGGATTTGCTTACGAGCAGTACTTC. Amino acids: CASSQREGFAYEQYF.

This clone showed up just once. At the DNA level, this CDR3 is encoded by other sequences in the same sample as well. V gene TRBV6-5 combines with J gene TRBJ2-2; 8 positions match TRBD1. The length of the CDR3 is 13 residues. Germline CDR1 reads MNHEY; CDR2 reads SVGAGI. Germline trimming cut 7 bases from V and 2 bases from J; bases unmatched to any gene: 0. The CDR3: CASTGGNTGELFF. CDR3 nucleotide sequence: TGTGCCAGCACAGGGGGCAACACCGGGGAGCTGTTTTTT.

The genes are TRBV30 and TRBJ1-6; TRBD1 aligns across 9 bases. J lost 8 bases, V lost 2 bases, and 4 bases had no gene match. The length of the CDR3 is 14 residues. Germline V gives CDR1 GTSNPN, CDR2 SVGIG (reference sequence). The CDR3 DNA reads TGTGCCTGGAGTACAGGGGGCAGGGATTCACCCCTCCACTTT. Amino acid sequence: CAWSTGGRDSPLHF.

This chain joins TRBV14 and TRBJ1-6, with 9 nucleotides matching TRBD1. This CDR3 is 16 amino acids long. Per germline, CDR1 SGHDN and CDR2 FVKESK. The V and J ends lost 1 base and 10 bases, in that order; junction bases with no gene match: 8. The CDR3 DNA follows: TGTGCCAGCAGCCAAGCTCTACCGGGACAGGGATCACCCCTCCACTTT. Translated: CASSQALPGQGSPLHF.

The J gene is TRBJ2-1, the V gene TRBV5-6; possibly TRBD2 for D (6 bases). The germline V gene has CDR1 SGHDT and CDR2 YYEEEE. V was pared by 4 bases and J by 0 bases, with 17 bases between. The CDR3 extends over 17 amino acids. The CDR3 region is CASSRNTRRGSYNEQFF. CDR3 sequence (DNA): TGTGCCAGCAGCCGGAACACCAGGAGGGGCTCCTACAATGAGCAGTTCTTC.

The V gene is TRBV6-5, the J gene TRBJ1-2; D is possibly TRBD1 (6 bases). Trimming shortened V by 8 bases and J by 2 bases, and 18 bases separated the two germline ends. This CDR3 region has 15 residues. Germline CDR1 reads MNHEY; CDR2 reads SVGAGI. The DNA for the CDR3 is TGTGCCAGCCTACCCCTGGGGGGGCGCAACTATGGCTACACCTTC. It codes for CASLPLGGRNYGYTF.

The chain uses TRBV19 and TRBJ2-5, with TRBD1 matching over 7 bases. This CDR3 has 13 amino acids. The ends lost 7 bases at V and 4 bases at J; junction bases unmatched: 6. CDR1 and CDR2 (germline): LNHDA, SQIVND (reference sequence). CDR3 sequence: CASTPQGRETQYF. CDR3 in DNA: TGTGCCAGTACCCCACAGGGGAGAGAGACCCAGTACTTC. Full variable domain (missing parts from reference TRBV19 and TRBJ2-5): DGGITQSPKYLFRKEGQNVTLSCEQNLNHDAMYWYRQDPGQGLRLIYYSQIVNDFQKGDIAEGYSVSREKKESFPLTVTSAQKNPTAFYLCASTPQGRETQYFGPGTRLLVL.

V is TRBV19 and J is TRBJ2-7; 10 nucleotides line up with TRBD2. The germline V gene encodes CDR1 LNHDA and CDR2 SQIVND (reference sequence). This CDR3 is 16 amino acids long. Germline trimming cut 3 bases from V and 2 bases from J; bases unmatched to any gene: 7. CDR3 DNA sequence: TGTGCCAGTAGTATCGGGGTAGCGGGAGGTCCCTACGAGCAGTACTTC. Amino acids: CASSIGVAGGPYEQYF.

The chain uses TRBV10-3 and TRBJ2-2; 10 bases are a match to TRBD2. The CDR3 has 15 amino acids. Germline CDR1 reads ENHRY; CDR2 reads SYGVKD. Unmatched junction bases numbered 1, after V lost 3 bases and J lost 3 bases. The CDR3: CAISDTSGDTGELFF. DNA of the CDR3: TGTGCCATCAGTGACACTAGCGGGGACACCGGGGAGCTGTTTTTT.

The genes are TRBV19 and TRBJ2-7; the D is unclear. Trimming removed 0 bases from V and 4 bases from J, with 7 bases in between. The CDR3 loop spans 13 amino acids. Germline-derived CDR1 and CDR2 are LNHDA and SQIVND (reference sequence). The CDR3 protein is CASSIDPGYEQYF. The CDR3 bases are TGTGCCAGTAGTATAGATCCCGGGTACGAGCAGTACTTC.

This clone showed up just a few times. V gene TRBV28 combines with J gene TRBJ1-1; weak D call: TRBD1 (5 bases). The V gene lost 0 bases and the J gene lost 1 base, with 15 bases spanning the gap. Germline V lookup: CDR1 MDHEN, CDR2 SYDVKM. This CDR3 has 17 residues. CDR3 protein: CASSLWGGYGRNTEAFF. The CDR3 region has the DNA TGTGCCAGCAGTTTATGGGGGGGATATGGGAGGAACACTGAAGCTTTCTTT.

This rearrangement joins TRBV24-1 to TRBJ1-1, with a weak D call TRBD1 (6 bases). Germline loops: CDR1 KGHDR, CDR2 SFDVKD. V lost 4 bases to trimming and J lost 9 bases, with 14 bases between them. The CDR3 runs 13 residues. This CDR3 is CATSDPTGHQAFF. In nucleotides, the CDR3 is TGTGCCACCAGTGACCCGACAGGACACCAAGCTTTCTTT.

This sequence joins TRBV7-9 and TRBJ1-3; 9 nucleotides line up with TRBD1. The CDR3 length is 16 residues. Trimming took 5 bases from V and 2 from J; bases not matched to a gene: 7. Germline values: CDR1 SEHNR, CDR2 FQNEAQ (reference sequence). The CDR3 spells CASSLGQGRTGNTIYF. For the CDR3, the DNA is TGTGCCAGCAGCCTAGGACAGGGGAGAACTGGAAACACCATATATTTT.

The chain recombines TRBV5-1 with TRBJ2-7, with 8 bases matching TRBD2. V shed 2 bases, J shed 0 bases, and the junction held 4 bases outside the gene matches. The CDR3 extends over 15 amino acids. Germline CDR1 and CDR2: SGHRS and YFSETQ. CDR3 protein: CASSFVAGGSYEQYF. The CDR3 DNA is TGCGCCAGCAGCTTTGTCGCGGGGGGCTCCTACGAGCAGTACTTC.

The chain joins TRBV27 to TRBJ2-5, with 8 bases identical to TRBD2. The CDR3 has 15 residues. Germline CDR1 is MNHEY and CDR2 is SMNVEV (reference sequence). The trim removed 5 bases at V and 1 base at J, leaving 6 bases unmatched. The CDR3 reads CASSLSRGVQETQYF. In DNA form, the CDR3 reads TGTGCCAGCAGTCTCTCGCGGGGGGTCCAAGAGACCCAGTACTTC.

The gene calls are TRBV7-2 and TRBJ1-1; possibly TRBD1 for D (5 bases). CDR1 and CDR2 (germline): SGHTA, FQGNSA. The CDR3 contains 13 residues. V was pared by 2 bases and J by 3 bases, with 7 bases between. CDR3 nucleotides: TGTGCCAGCAGCTTACCAGGGCACACTGAAGCTTTCTTT. Translation gives CASSLPGHTEAFF.

This rearrangement joins TRBV6-5 to TRBJ1-6; TRBD1 might be the D (5 bases). The length of the CDR3 is 13 residues. Germline CDR1 MNHEY, CDR2 SVGAGI. The ends were cut back, 5 bases at V and 10 bases at J, with 12 bases in the middle. In DNA, the CDR3 is TGTGCCAGCAGTAGGGAGGGGAAATCACCCCTCCACTTT. Its protein is CASSREGKSPLHF.

The CDR3 reads CASSPTGNSNQPQHF. CDR3 bases: TGTGCCAGCAGCCCCACAGGGAATAGCAATCAGCCCCAGCATTTT. The chain joins TRBV9 to TRBJ1-5, with D tentatively TRBD1 (6 bases). CDR1 and CDR2 (germline): SGDLS, YYNGEE. Trimming took off 4 bases at V and 0 bases at J, with 11 bases between the two ends. The CDR3 is 15 amino acids.

This clone was recorded a few times. The chain combines TRBV5-1 with TRBJ1-6, with TRBD1 matching 7 bases. CDR1 and CDR2 (germline): SGHRS, YFSETQ. CDR3 size: 15 residues. J was trimmed by 5 bases and V by 4 bases; bases with no gene match: 6. Here the CDR3 reads CASSPGTADNSPLHF. CDR3 DNA sequence: TGCGCCAGCAGCCCGGGGACAGCTGATAATTCACCCCTCCACTTT.

The V gene is TRBV28, the J gene TRBJ1-4; TRBD1 is a possible D gene (5 bases). Trimming removed 5 bases from V and 8 bases from J, with 21 bases in between. Per the germline V gene, CDR1 is MDHEN and CDR2 is SYDVKM. The CDR3 extends over 16 amino acids. CDR3 bases: TGTGCCAGCAGTACCTTCTTGGGGCAAGATGACGAAAAACTGTTTTTT. Translated, it gives CASSTFLGQDDEKLFF.

The chain has TRBV5-1 and TRBJ2-7; 13 bases fit TRBD2. The germline V gene encodes CDR1 SGHRS and CDR2 YFSETQ. CDR3 length equals 15 residues. V shed 4 bases, J shed 4 bases, and the junction held 5 bases outside the gene matches. The CDR3 spells CASSPGLAGAYEQYF. CDR3 sequence (DNA): TGCGCCAGCAGCCCTGGACTAGCGGGAGCGTACGAGCAGTACTTC.

V gene TRBV7-9 combines with J gene TRBJ1-1, with no clear D. CDR3 length equals 15 residues. Germline V lookup: CDR1 SEHNR, CDR2 FQNEAQ (reference sequence). V lost 3 bases to trimming and J lost 1 base, with 12 bases between them. The CDR3 sequence: CASSFWTDSNTEAFF. CDR3 in DNA: TGTGCCAGCAGCTTTTGGACGGACTCGAACACTGAAGCTTTCTTT.

The gene calls are TRBV11-2 and TRBJ2-5; D perhaps matches TRBD1 (5 bases). The CDR3 spans 13 residues. With 2 bases removed from V and 7 bases from J, the gap between germline ends came to 11 bases. Looked up from germline, CDR1 is SGHAT and CDR2 is FQNNGV. CDR3 bases: TGTGCCAGCAGCTTAATAGGGGCCAGGACCCAGTACTTC. It yields the protein CASSLIGARTQYF.

The J gene is TRBJ2-7, the V gene TRBV10-1, with 8 bases fitting TRBD1. Looked up from germline, CDR1 is WNHNN and CDR2 is SYGVQD (reference sequence). The CDR3 has 15 residues. V trimming: 2 bases; J trimming: 5 bases; junction bases outside the gene matches: 8. CDR3 DNA: TGCGCCAGCAGTGAGATGGACAGGGCAAGCCACGAGCAGTACTTC. Protein: CASSEMDRASHEQYF.

This chain connects TRBV11-2 to TRBJ2-2; D unresolved. Trimming removed 1 base at V and 4 bases at J, with 10 bases between. Germline CDR1 is SGHAT and CDR2 is FQNNGV. The length of the CDR3 is 15 residues. In DNA, the CDR3 is TGTGCCAGCAGCTTAGGCAGGTCGGCCACCGGGGAGCTGTTTTTT. Its protein is CASSLGRSATGELFF.

This chain joins TRBV4-3 and TRBJ2-4; TRBD1 matches 10 bases. Germline V gene sequence: CDR1 LGHNA, CDR2 YSLEER. Trimming removed 4 bases from V and 1 base from J; junction bases left unmatched: 13. The CDR3 loop spans 19 amino acids. The CDR3 region is CASSRDRGQPPGAKNIQYF. Written as DNA, the CDR3 is TGCGCCAGCAGCCGAGACAGGGGGCAGCCTCCTGGGGCCAAAAACATTCAGTACTTC.

The rearrangement joins TRBV29-1 to TRBJ2-7, with D maybe TRBD2 (6 bases). Germline V gene data show CDR1 as SQVTM and CDR2 as ANQGSEA. The V and J ends lost 7 bases and 2 bases respectively, with 15 bases between them. This CDR3 spans 13 amino acids. The CDR3: CSASGAPTYEQYF. The CDR3 coding sequence is TGCAGCGCCTCGGGAGCGCCGACCTACGAGCAGTACTTC.